The clone carrying this T cell receptor (beta chain) was counted ten times or more. Its target is unknown. RNA served as the template for amplifying TCR beta CDR3 regions. In the first round, RT-PCR was carried out with HTBI primers, and a multiplex PCR formed the second round. Via MiXCR, TCRdb re-called the multiplex PCR reads, giving one row per CDR3 protein. Here the sample spans around 1.1 million distinct CDR3 sequences, about 36% being singletons. These data come from a study of Graves' ophthalmopathy and Graves' hyperthyroidism. The germline gives CDR1 SEHNR, CDR2 FQNEAQ (reference sequence). V dropped 5 bases and J dropped 3 bases, with 7 bases sitting between them. The CDR3 covers 12 residues. Study results and caveats: Most thyroid-expanded clonotypes exceeding 0.001 frequency were also found in blood.

V is TRBV7-9 and J is TRBJ2-5; unclear D gene. What was sequenced was peripheral blood or thyroid tissue (not recorded which). This TCR came from an adult man with Graves' hyperthyroidism. Here the CDR3 DNA reads TGTGCCAGCAGCAAGAGGAAAGAGACCCAGTACTTC. Amino acid sequence: CASSKRKETQYF.